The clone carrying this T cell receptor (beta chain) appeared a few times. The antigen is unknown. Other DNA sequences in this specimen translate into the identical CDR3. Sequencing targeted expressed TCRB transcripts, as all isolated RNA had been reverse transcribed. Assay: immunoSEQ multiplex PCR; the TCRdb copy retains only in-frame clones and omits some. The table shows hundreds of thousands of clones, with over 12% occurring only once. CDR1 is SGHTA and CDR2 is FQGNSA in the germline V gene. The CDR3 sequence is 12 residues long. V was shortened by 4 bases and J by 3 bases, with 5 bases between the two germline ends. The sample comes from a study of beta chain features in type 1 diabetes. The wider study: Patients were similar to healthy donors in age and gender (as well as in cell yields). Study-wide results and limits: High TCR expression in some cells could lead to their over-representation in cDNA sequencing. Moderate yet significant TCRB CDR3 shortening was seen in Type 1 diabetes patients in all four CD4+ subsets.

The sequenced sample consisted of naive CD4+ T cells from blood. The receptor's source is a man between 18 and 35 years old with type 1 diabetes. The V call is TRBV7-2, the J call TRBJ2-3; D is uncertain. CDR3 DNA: TGTGCCAGCAGCTCACAAACAGATACGCAGTATTTT. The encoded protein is CASSSQTDTQYF.